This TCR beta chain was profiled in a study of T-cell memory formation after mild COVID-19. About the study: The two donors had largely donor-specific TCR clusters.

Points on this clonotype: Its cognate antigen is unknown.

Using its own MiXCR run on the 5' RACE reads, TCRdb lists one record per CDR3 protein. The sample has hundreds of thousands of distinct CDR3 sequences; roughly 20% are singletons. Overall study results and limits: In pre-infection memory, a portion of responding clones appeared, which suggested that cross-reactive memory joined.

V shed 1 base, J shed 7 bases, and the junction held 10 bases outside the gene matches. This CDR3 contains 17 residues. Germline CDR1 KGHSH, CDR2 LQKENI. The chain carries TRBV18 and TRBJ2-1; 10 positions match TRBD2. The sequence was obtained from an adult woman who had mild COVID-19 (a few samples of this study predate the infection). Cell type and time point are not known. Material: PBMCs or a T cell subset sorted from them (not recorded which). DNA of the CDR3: TGTGCCAGCTCACCACGGAGCGGGAGGGCCTGGGGGAATGAGCAGTTCTTC. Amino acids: CASSPRSGRAWGNEQFF.